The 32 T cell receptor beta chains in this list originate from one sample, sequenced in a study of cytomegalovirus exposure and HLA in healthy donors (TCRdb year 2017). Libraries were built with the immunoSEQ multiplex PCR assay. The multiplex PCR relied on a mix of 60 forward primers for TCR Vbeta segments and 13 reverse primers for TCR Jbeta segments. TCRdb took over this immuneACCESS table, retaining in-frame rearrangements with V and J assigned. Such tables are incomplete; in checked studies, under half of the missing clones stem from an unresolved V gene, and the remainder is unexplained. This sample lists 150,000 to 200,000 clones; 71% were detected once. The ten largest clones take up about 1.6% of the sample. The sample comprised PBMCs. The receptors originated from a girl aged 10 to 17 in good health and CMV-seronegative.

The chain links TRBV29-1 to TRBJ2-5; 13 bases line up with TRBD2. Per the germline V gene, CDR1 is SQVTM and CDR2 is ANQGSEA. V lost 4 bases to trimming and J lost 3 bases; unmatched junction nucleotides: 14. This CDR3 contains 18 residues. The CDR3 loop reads CSVGTSGGPNYLKETQYF. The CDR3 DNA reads TGCAGCGTTGGGACTAGCGGGGGACCTAATTATCTAAAAGAGACCCAGTACTTC.

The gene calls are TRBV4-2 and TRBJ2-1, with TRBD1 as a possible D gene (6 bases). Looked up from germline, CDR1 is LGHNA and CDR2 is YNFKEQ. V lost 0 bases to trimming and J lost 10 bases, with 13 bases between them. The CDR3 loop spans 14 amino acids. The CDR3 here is CASSQEGTQGEQFF. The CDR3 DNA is TGTGCCAGCAGCCAAGAAGGGACCCAGGGGGAGCAGTTCTTC.

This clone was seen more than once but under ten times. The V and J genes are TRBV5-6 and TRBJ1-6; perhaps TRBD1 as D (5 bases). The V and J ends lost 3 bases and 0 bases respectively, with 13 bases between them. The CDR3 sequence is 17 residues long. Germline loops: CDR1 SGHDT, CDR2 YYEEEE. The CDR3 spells CASSWRDRSSYNSPLHF. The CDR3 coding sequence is TGTGCCAGCAGCTGGAGGGACCGGAGCTCCTATAATTCACCCCTCCACTTT.

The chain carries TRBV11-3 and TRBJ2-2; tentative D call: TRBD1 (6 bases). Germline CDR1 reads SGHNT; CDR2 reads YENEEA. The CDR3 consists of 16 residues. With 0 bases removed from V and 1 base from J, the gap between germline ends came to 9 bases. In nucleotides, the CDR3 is TGTGCCAGCAGCTTAGACAGGGGCCTGAACACCGGGGAGCTGTTTTTT. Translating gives CASSLDRGLNTGELFF.

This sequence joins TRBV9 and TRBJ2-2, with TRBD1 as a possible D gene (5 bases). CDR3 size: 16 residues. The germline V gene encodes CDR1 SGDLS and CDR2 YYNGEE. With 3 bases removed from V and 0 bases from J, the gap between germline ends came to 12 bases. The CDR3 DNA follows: TGTGCCAGCAGCGAAAAGGACATTCCGAACACCGGGGAGCTGTTTTTT. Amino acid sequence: CASSEKDIPNTGELFF. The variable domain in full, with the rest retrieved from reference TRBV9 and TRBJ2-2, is DSGVTQTPKHLITATGQRVTLRCSPRSGDLSVYWYQQSLDQGLQFLIQYYNGEERAKGNILERFSAQQFPDLHSELNLSSLELGDSALYFCASSEKDIPNTGELFFGEGSRLTVL.

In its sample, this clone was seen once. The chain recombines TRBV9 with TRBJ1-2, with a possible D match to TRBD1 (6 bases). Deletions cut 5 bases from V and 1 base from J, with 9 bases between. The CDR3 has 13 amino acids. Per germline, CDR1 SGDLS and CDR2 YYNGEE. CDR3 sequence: CASRGDNNYGYTF. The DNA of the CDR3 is TGTGCCAGCAGAGGGGACAATAACTATGGCTACACCTTC. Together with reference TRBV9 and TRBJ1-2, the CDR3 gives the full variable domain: DSGVTQTPKHLITATGQRVTLRCSPRSGDLSVYWYQQSLDQGLQFLIQYYNGEERAKGNILERFSAQQFPDLHSELNLSSLELGDSALYFCASRGDNNYGYTFGSGTRLTVV.

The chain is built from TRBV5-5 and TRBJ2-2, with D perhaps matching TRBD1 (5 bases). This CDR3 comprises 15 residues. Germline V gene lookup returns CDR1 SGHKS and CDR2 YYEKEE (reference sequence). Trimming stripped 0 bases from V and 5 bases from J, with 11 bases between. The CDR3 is CASSLAGKTTGELFF. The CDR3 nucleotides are TGTGCCAGCAGCTTGGCAGGGAAAACAACCGGGGAGCTGTTTTTT.

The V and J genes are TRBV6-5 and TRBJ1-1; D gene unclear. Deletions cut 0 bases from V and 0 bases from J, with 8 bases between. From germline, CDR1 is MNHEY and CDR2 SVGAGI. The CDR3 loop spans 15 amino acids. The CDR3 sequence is CASSYSGEMNTEAFF. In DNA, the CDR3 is TGTGCCAGCAGTTACTCCGGAGAGATGAACACTGAAGCTTTCTTT.

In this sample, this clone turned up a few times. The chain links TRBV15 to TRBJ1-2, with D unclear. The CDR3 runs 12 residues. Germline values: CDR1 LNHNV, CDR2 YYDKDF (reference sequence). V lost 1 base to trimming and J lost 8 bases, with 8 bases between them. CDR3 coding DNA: TGTGCCACCAGCAGAGTTCTATCCGGCTACACCTTC. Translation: CATSRVLSGYTF. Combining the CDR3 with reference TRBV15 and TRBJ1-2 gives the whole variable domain DAMVIQNPRYQVTQFGKPVTLSCSQTLNHNVMYWYQQKSSQAPKLLFHYYDKDFNNEADTPDNFQSRRPNTSFCFLDIRSPGLGDTAMYLCATSRVLSGYTFGSGTRLTVV.

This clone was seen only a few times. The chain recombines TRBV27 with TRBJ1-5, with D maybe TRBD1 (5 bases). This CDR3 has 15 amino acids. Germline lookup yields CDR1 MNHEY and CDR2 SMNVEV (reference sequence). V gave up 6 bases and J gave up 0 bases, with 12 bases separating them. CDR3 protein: CASSSTVYSNQPQHF. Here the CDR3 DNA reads TGTGCCAGCAGCTCGACAGTCTATAGCAATCAGCCCCAGCATTTT.

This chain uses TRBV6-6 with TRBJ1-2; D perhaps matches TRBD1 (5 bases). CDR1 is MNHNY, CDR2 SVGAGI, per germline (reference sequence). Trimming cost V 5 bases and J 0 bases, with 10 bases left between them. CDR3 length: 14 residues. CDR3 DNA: TGTGCCAGCAGTGACGAGACAGCTAACTATGGCTACACCTTC. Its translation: CASSDETANYGYTF.

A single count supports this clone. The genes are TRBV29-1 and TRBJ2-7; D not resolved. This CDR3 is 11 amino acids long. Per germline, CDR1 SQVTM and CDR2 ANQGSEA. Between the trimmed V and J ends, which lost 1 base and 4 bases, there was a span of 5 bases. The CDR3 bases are TGCAGCGTTGAAGGGCTTTACGAGCAGTACTTC. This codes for CSVEGLYEQYF.

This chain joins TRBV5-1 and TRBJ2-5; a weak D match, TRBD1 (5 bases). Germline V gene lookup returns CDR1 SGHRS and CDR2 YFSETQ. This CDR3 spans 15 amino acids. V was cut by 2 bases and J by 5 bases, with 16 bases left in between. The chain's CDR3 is CASSFQGIAGETQYF. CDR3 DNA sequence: TGCGCCAGCAGCTTCCAGGGAATAGCCGGGGAGACCCAGTACTTC.

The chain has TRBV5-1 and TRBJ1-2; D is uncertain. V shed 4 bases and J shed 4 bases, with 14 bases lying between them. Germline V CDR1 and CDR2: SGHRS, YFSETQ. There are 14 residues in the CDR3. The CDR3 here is CASSEDEPGYGYTF. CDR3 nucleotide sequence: TGCGCCAGCAGCGAGGATGAGCCTGGCTATGGCTACACCTTC.

The CDR3 sequence: CASSPSSRRQETQYF. CDR3 DNA: TGCGCCAGCAGCCCCTCCTCTAGACGGCAAGAGACCCAGTACTTC. The gene calls are TRBV5-1 and TRBJ2-5; D unresolved. CDR1 and CDR2 from the germline V gene are SGHRS and YFSETQ. V was clipped by 4 bases and J by 2 bases, with 15 bases between them. There are 15 residues in the CDR3.

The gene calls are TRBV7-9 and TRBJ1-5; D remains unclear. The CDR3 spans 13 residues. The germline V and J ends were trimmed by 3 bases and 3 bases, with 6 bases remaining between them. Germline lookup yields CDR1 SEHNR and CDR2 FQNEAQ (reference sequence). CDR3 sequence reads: CASSFENNQPQHF. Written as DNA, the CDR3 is TGTGCCAGCAGCTTCGAGAACAATCAGCCCCAGCATTTT.

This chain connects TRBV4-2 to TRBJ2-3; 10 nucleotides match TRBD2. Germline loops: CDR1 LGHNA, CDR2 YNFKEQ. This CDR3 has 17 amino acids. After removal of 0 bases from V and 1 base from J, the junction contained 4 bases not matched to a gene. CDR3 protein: CASSQDRLAGGTDTQYF. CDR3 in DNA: TGTGCCAGCAGCCAAGATCGGCTAGCGGGGGGCACAGATACGCAGTATTTT.

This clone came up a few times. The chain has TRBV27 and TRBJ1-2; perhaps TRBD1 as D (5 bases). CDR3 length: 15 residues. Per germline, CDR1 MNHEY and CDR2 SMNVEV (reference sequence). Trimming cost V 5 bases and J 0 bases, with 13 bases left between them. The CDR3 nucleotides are TGTGCCAGCAGTCGCGGGGACCTCTCTAACTATGGCTACACCTTC. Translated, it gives CASSRGDLSNYGYTF.

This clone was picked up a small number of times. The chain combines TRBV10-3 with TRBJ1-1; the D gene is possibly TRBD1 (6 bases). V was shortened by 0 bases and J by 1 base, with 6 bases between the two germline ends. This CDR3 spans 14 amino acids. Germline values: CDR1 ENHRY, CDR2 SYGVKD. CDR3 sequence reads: CAISESQGNTEAFF. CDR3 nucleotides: TGTGCCATCAGTGAGTCACAGGGGAACACTGAAGCTTTCTTT.

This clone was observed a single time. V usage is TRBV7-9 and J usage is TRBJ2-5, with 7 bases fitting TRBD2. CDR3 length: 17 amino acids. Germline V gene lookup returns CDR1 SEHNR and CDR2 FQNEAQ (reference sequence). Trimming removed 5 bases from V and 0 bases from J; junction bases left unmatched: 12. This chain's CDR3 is CASSPPGGSSYQETQYF. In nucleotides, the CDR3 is TGTGCCAGCAGCCCGCCCGGCGGGAGTTCGTACCAAGAGACCCAGTACTTC.

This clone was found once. Written as DNA, the CDR3 is TGTGCCAGCAGTTCAGGGGGCTTCCGACCCAACACTGAAGCTTTCTTT. It codes for CASSSGGFRPNTEAFF. The gene calls are TRBV27 and TRBJ1-1; 8 bases are shared with TRBD1. The germline CDR1 and CDR2 sequences are MNHEY and SMNVEV (reference sequence). The CDR3 loop spans 16 amino acids. The J segment lost 2 bases and the V segment lost 4 bases, leaving 9 bases of the junction unmatched.

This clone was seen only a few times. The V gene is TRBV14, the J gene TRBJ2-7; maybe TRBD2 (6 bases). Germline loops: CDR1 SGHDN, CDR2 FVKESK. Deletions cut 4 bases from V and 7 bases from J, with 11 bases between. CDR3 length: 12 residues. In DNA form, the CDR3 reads TGTGCCAGCAGCCGGGGGGTTGGGGAGCAGTACTTC. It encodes CASSRGVGEQYF.

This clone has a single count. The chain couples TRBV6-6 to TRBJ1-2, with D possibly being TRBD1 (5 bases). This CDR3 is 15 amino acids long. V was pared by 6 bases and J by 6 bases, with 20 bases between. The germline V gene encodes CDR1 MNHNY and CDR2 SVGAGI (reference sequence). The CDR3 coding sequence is TGTGCCAGCAGGGTAGTCGGGGGAGGTCTTGATGGCTACACCTTC. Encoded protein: CASRVVGGGLDGYTF.

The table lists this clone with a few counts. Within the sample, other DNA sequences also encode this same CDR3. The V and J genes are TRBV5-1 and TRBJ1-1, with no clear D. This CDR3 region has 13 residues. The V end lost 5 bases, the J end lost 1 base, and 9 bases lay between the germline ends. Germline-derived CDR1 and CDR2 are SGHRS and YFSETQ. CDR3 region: CASSLGGNTEAFF. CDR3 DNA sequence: TGCGCCAGCAGTCTCGGAGGGAACACTGAAGCTTTCTTT.

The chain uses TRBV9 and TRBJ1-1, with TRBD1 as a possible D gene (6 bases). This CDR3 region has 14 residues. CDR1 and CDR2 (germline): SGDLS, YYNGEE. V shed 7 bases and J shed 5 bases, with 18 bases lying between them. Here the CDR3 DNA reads TGTGCCAGCGAAGGGTTGGGGGCTGGAACTGAAGCTTTCTTT. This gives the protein CASEGLGAGTEAFF.

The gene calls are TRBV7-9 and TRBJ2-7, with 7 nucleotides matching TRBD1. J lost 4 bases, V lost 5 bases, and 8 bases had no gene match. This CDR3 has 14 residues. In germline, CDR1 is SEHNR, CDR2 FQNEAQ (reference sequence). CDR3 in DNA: TGTGCCAGCAGCGCCCGGGAACAGGGGTACGAGCAGTACTTC. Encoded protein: CASSAREQGYEQYF.

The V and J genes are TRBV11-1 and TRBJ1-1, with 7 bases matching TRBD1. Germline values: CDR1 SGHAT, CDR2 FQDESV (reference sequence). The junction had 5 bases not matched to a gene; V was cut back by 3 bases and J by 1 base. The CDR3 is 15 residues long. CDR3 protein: CASSFGQAGNTEAFF. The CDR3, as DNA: TGTGCCAGCAGCTTTGGACAGGCCGGGAACACTGAAGCTTTCTTT.

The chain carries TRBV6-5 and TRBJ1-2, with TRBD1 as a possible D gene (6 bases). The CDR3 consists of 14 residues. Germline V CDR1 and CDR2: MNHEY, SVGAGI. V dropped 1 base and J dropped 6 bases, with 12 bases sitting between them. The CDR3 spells CASSYLKGGDGYTF. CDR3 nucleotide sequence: TGTGCCAGCAGTTACTTGAAGGGGGGGGATGGCTACACCTTC.

The DNA of the CDR3 is TGTGCCAGCTCACCTTACAGAAGAGCTAACTATGGCTACACCTTC. Translated: CASSPYRRANYGYTF. The rearrangement uses TRBV18 and TRBJ1-2; D remains ambiguous. This CDR3 contains 15 residues. Germline assignment: CDR1 KGHSH and CDR2 LQKENI. The V and J ends lost 3 bases and 0 bases respectively, with 11 bases between them.

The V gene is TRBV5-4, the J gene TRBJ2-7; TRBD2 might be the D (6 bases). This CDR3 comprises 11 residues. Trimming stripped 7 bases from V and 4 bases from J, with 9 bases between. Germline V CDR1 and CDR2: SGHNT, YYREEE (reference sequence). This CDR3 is CASGRGYEQYF. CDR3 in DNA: TGTGCCAGCGGACGGGGGTACGAGCAGTACTTC.

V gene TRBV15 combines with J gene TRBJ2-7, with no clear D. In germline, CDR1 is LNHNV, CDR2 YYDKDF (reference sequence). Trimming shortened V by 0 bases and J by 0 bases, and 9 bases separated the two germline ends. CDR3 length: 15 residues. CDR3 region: CATSRDSGSSYEQYF. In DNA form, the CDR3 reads TGTGCCACCAGCAGAGATTCAGGCAGCTCCTACGAGCAGTACTTC.

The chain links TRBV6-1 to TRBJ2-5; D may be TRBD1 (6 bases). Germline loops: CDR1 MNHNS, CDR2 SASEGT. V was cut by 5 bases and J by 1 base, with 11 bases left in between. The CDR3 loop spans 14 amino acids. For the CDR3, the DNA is TGTGCCAGCAGTTGGACAGATCCCCAAGAGACCCAGTACTTC. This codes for CASSWTDPQETQYF.